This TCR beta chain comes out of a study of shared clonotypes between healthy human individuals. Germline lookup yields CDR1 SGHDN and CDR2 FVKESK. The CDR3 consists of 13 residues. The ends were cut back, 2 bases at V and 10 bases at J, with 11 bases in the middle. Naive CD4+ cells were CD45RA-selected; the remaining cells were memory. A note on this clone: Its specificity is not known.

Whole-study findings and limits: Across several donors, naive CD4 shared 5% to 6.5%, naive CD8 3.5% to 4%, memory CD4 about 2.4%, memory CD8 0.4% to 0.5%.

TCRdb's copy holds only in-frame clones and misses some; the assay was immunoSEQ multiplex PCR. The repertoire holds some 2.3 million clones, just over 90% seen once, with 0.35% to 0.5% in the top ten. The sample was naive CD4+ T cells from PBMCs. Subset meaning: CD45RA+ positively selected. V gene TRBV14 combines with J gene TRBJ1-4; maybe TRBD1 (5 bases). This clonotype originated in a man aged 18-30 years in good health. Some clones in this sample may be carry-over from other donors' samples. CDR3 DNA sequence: TGTGCCAGCAGCCAATCAGGGTACGGAAAACTGTTTTTT. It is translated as CASSQSGYGKLFF.